The entry below gives a single TCR beta chain sequence along with its context. This sample was included in a study of blood T cell dynamics during melanoma immunotherapy. The CDR3 is 14 residues long. Germline CDR1 reads PRHDT; CDR2 reads FYEKMQ (reference sequence). V shed 6 bases and J shed 0 bases, with 9 bases lying between them. Using immunoSEQ multiplex PCR, the repertoire was profiled, and TCRdb retains in-frame clones only, with some absent. The table lists 15,000 to 20,000 clones, approximately 94% of them singletons. Described time point: week 3, after first cycle of checkpoint inhibitor. The receptor's source is a human donor with melanoma. The sample was effector memory CD8+ T cells from blood, taken from a patient treated with checkpoint blockade. The chain employs TRBV13 and TRBJ1-5; D is unclear. CDR3 amino acids: CASSPSYSNQPQHF. DNA for the CDR3: TGTGCCAGCAGTCCGTCATATAGCAATCAGCCCCAGCATTTT.